The clone carrying this T cell receptor (beta chain) was seen only a few times. This sample was taken from a study of T cell repertoires in cytomegalovirus infection. V gave up 2 bases and J gave up 3 bases, with 13 bases separating them. CDR1 and CDR2 (germline): MGHDK, SYGVNS. This CDR3 contains 15 residues. Via MiXCR, TCRdb re-called the reads, giving one row per CDR3 protein. In the table there are 80,000 to 130,000 distinct CDR3 sequences, 23% of which are singletons. The chain joins TRBV25-1 to TRBJ2-5; D possibly corresponds to TRBD2 (5 bases). The sample taken for sequencing was CD8+ T cells from PBMCs. The TCR sequence derives from a human donor in good health (CMV status not recorded). Some clones in this sample may be carry-over from other donors' samples. Here the CDR3 reads CASSEITRTEETQYF. CDR3 DNA: TGTGCCAGCAGTGAAATAACTAGGACCGAAGAGACCCAGTACTTC. Full variable domain (outside the CDR3, taken from reference TRBV25-1 and TRBJ2-5): EADIYQTPRYLVIGTGKKITLECSQTMGHDKMYWYQQDPGMELHLIHYSYGVNSTEKGDLSSESTVSRIRTEHFPLTLESARPSHTSQYLCASSEITRTEETQYFGPGTRLLVL.